The 12 T cell receptor beta chains reported below all come from one sample, sequenced in a study of CD8 T cells in ankylosing spondylitis. Notes on the study in general: A motif of 7 to 9 highly homologous TCR beta variants was seen as apparently characteristic of ankylosing spondylitis blood.

No cognate antigen is known for these TCRs. TCRdb reprocessed the 5' RACE reads via MiXCR and lists one record per CDR3 protein. Among 800,000 to 900,000 distinct CDR3 sequences listed, 12% were seen once. The sequenced sample consisted of blood, either unsorted or a sorted T cell fraction (not recorded which). These receptors came from a male donor with ankylosing spondylitis.

This clonotype was recorded at least ten times. The chain uses TRBV20-1 and TRBJ1-1; D is possibly TRBD1 (6 bases). The CDR3 loop spans 20 amino acids. V lost 6 bases, J lost 0 bases, and 32 bases lay in between. From germline, CDR1 is DFQATT and CDR2 SNEGSKA (reference sequence). Here the CDR3 DNA reads TGCAGTGCCCCTGGCCGGGACAAGGCTGCGTCTCCCTCTATGAACACTGAAGCTTTCTTT. This translates into CSAPGRDKAASPSMNTEAFF.

This clonotype turned up a few times. The chain carries TRBV3-1 and TRBJ2-1, with D hard to call. V lost 2 bases and J lost 7, with 9 bases in between. The CDR3 loop spans 13 amino acids. Germline values: CDR1 LGHDT, CDR2 YNNKEL (reference sequence). The CDR3 protein is CASSQRLANEQFF. CDR3 in DNA: TGTGCCAGCAGCCAACGGCTTGCAAATGAGCAGTTCTTC.

This clonotype was counted only a few times. V gene TRBV6-5 combines with J gene TRBJ2-5; D is unclear. With 0 bases removed from V and 5 bases from J, the gap between germline ends came to 10 bases. This CDR3 has 14 amino acids. CDR1 is MNHEY, CDR2 SVGAGI, per germline. CDR3 in amino acids: CASSYSTIRETQYF. CDR3 coding DNA: TGTGCCAGCAGTTACTCGACCATCCGGGAGACCCAGTACTTC.

This rearrangement joins TRBV5-1 to TRBJ2-5; 7 nucleotides line up with TRBD2. The V segment lost 4 bases and the J segment 1 base; nucleotides outside the gene matches: 7. The CDR3 consists of 15 residues. Looked up from germline, CDR1 is SGHRS and CDR2 is YFSETQ. DNA for the CDR3: TGCGCCAGCAGCCTAGAGGCTAGCGGCCAAGAGACCCAGTACTTC. Its translation is CASSLEASGQETQYF.

The sample holds a few counts of this clonotype. The V call is TRBV10-3, the J call TRBJ2-1; perhaps TRBD2 as D (5 bases). Germline values: CDR1 ENHRY, CDR2 SYGVKD. V was cut by 4 bases and J by 1 base, with 8 bases left in between. This CDR3 contains 14 residues. The CDR3 DNA follows: TGTGCCATCAGTGTGGGGAGATCCTACAATGAGCAGTTCTTC. This encodes CAISVGRSYNEQFF.

V gene TRBV5-1 combines with J gene TRBJ1-2, with D perhaps matching TRBD1 (6 bases). CDR1 and CDR2 (germline): SGHRS, YFSETQ. The CDR3 loop spans 15 amino acids. V lost 1 base to trimming and J lost 4 bases, with 14 bases between them. DNA of the CDR3: TGCGCCAGCAGCTTGACCCCACAGGGTAGCTATGGCTACACCTTC. This gives the protein CASSLTPQGSYGYTF.

This clonotype was found a few times. The chain recombines TRBV2 with TRBJ1-2, with unresolved D. Germline values: CDR1 SNHLY, CDR2 FYNNEI. The CDR3 length is 15 residues. V gave up 4 bases and J gave up 3 bases, with 15 bases separating them. CDR3 sequence (DNA): TGTGCCAGCAGTGTTTTGGGGTTCAGCGACTATGGCTACACCTTC. The encoded protein is CASSVLGFSDYGYTF. Supplemented by reference TRBV2 and TRBJ1-2, the full variable domain reads EPEVTQTPSHQVTQMGQEVILRCVPISNHLYFYWYRQILGQKVEFLVSFYNNEISEKSEIFDDQFSVERPDGSNFTLKIRSTKLEDSAMYFCASSVLGFSDYGYTFGSGTRLTVV.

This clonotype occurred a few times. This sequence joins TRBV5-1 and TRBJ2-1; 10 bases line up with TRBD1. CDR3 length: 16 amino acids. CDR1 and CDR2 from the germline V gene are SGHRS and YFSETQ. V shed 2 bases and J 7 bases; nucleotides not matched to a gene: 9. Here the CDR3 DNA reads TGCGCCAGCAGCTTAGACCGGGACAGGGGTTCGAATGAGCAGTTCTTC. Its protein product is CASSLDRDRGSNEQFF.

The V and J genes are TRBV9 and TRBJ1-2; D call uncertain. V gave up 2 bases and J gave up 2 bases, with 10 bases separating them. The CDR3 covers 14 residues. Germline V CDR1 and CDR2: SGDLS, YYNGEE. The CDR3 DNA follows: TGTGCCAGCAGCGTTACGGGTACGAACTATGGCTACACCTTC. This translates into CASSVTGTNYGYTF.

In this sample, this clonotype turned up a few times. J is TRBJ1-1 and V is TRBV5-1; D call uncertain. With 0 bases removed from V and 5 bases from J, the gap between germline ends came to 11 bases. The CDR3 totals 14 residues. Germline CDR1 is SGHRS and CDR2 is YFSETQ. CDR3 DNA: TGCGCCAGCAGCTTGGACGTGGAAGGTACTGAAGCTTTCTTT. As protein: CASSLDVEGTEAFF.

The chain couples TRBV7-2 to TRBJ2-2; D may be TRBD1 or TRBD2 (7 bases each). Germline CDR1 SGHTA, CDR2 FQGNSA. V lost 1 base and J lost 4, with 13 bases in between. This CDR3 is built from 16 residues. This CDR3 reads CASSLGAGGVTGELFF. The CDR3 nucleotides read TGTGCCAGCAGCTTAGGGGCAGGGGGGGTCACCGGGGAGCTGTTTTTT.

CDR3 loop: CAISESGGTGVSYNEQFF. Here the CDR3 DNA reads TGTGCCATCAGTGAGTCGGGTGGAACTGGGGTCTCCTACAATGAGCAGTTCTTC. The rearrangement links TRBV10-3 to TRBJ2-1; D is unclear. Trimming left V 0 bases short and J 0 bases short, with 15 bases between. CDR1 and CDR2 from the germline V gene are ENHRY and SYGVKD. The length of the CDR3 is 18 residues.